This TCR beta chain came from a study of blood T cell repertoires in COVID-19. Produced via immunoSEQ multiplex PCR; TCRdb's table is partial and in-frame only. The table has approximately 360,000 clones, roughly 90% seen once. With 5 bases clipped from V and 3 bases from J, the junction kept 7 bases outside the gene matches. The CDR3 is 15 residues long. The V gene's germline CDR1 is WNHNN and CDR2 SYGVQD (reference sequence). Material: PBMCs or T cells enriched from blood (not recorded which). V and J are TRBV10-1 and TRBJ2-3, with TRBD2 matching 8 bases. This TCR derives from a woman aged 25 to 39 with acute COVID-19. The CDR3 loop reads CASSPTSGLTDTQYF. CDR3 DNA: TGCGCCAGCAGTCCAACTAGCGGACTGACAGATACGCAGTATTTT.